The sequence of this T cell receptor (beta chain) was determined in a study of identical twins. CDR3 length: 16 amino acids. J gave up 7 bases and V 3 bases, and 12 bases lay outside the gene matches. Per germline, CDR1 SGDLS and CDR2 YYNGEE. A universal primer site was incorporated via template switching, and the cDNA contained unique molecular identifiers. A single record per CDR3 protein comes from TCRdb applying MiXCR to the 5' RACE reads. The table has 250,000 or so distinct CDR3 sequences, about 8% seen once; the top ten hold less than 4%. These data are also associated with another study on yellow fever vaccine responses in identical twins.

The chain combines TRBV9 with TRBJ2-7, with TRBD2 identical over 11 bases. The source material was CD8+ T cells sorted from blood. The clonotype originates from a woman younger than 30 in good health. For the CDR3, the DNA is TGTGCCAGCAGCGAGGGGGCTAGCGGGGGGCCGTGGGAGCAGTACTTC. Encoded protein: CASSEGASGGPWEQYF. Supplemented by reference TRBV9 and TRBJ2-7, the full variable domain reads DSGVTQTPKHLITATGQRVTLRCSPRSGDLSVYWYQQSLDQGLQFLIQYYNGEERAKGNILERFSAQQFPDLHSELNLSSLELGDSALYFCASSEGASGGPWEQYFGPGTRLTVT.